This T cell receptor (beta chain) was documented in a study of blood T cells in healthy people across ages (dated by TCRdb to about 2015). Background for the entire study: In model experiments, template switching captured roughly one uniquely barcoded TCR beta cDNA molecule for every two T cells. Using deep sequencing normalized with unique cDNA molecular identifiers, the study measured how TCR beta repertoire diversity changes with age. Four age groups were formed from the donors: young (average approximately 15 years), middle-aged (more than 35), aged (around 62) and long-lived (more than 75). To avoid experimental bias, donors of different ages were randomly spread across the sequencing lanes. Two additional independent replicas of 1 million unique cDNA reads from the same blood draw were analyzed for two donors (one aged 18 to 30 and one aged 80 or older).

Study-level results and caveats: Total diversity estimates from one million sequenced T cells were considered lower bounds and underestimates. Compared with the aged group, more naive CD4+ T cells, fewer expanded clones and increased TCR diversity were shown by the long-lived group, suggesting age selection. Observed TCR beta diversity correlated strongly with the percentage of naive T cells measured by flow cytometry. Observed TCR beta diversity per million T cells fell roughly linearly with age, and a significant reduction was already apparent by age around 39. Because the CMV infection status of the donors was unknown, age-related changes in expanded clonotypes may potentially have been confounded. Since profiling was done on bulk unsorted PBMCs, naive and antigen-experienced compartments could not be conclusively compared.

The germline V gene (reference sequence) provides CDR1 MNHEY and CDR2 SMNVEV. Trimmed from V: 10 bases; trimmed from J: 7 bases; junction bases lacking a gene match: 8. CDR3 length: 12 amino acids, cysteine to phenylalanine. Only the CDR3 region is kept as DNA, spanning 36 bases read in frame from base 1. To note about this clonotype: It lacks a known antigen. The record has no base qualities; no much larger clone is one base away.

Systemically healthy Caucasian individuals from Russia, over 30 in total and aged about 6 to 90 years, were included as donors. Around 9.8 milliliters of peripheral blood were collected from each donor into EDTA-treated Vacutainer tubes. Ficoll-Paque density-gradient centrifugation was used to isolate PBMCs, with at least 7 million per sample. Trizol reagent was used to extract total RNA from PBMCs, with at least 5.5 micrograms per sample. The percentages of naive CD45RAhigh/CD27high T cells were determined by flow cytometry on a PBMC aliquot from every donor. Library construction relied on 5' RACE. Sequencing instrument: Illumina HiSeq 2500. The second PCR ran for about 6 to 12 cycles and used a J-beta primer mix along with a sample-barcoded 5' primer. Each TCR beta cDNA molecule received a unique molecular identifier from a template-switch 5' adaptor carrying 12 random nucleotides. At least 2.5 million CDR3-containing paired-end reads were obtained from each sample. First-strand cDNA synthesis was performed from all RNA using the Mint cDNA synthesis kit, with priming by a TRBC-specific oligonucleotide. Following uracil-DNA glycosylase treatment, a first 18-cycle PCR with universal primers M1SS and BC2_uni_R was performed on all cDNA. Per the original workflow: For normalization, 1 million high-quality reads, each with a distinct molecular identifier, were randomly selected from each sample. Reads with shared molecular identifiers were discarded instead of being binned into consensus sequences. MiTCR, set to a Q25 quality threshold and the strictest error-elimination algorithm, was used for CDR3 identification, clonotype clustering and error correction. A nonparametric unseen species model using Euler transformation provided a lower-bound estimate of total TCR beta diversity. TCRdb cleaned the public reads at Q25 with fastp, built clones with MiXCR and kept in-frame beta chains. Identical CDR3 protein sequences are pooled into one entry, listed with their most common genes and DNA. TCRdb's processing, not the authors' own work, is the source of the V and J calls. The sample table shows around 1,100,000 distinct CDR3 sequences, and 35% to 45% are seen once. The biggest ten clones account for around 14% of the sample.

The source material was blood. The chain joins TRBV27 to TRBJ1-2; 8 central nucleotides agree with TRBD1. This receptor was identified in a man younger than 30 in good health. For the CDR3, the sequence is CATLQGAGGYTF. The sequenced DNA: TGTGCCACTCTGCAGGGGGCGGGTGGCTACACCTTC.